Shown below are 3 T cell receptor beta chains from a single sample sequenced in a study of blood T cell repertoires in COVID-19. The method was immunoSEQ multiplex PCR; TCRdb's version includes in-frame clones alone and lacks a portion of them. This sample has about 190,000 clones, with 82% found just once. Material for sequencing was peripheral blood. The receptors were sampled from a woman aged 55-69 years with COVID-19, enrolled during active disease.

This sequence joins TRBV7-3 and TRBJ2-3, with 9 bases fitting TRBD1. V gave up 5 bases and J gave up 7 bases; unmatched junction bases: 16. CDR1 is SGHTA and CDR2 is FQGTGA in the germline V gene. CDR3 length: 17 amino acids. CDR3 bases: TGTGCCAGCAGCCTACCGGGCTCGACAGGGGGACATAATACGCAGTATTTT. Its translation: CASSLPGSTGGHNTQYF.

This clone was picked up a small number of times. The chain links TRBV6-4 to TRBJ2-1; 8 nucleotides align to TRBD1. Per the germline V gene, CDR1 is MRHNA and CDR2 is SNTAGT. The V gene end was trimmed by 3 bases and the J gene end by 4 bases; junction bases not matched to a gene: 5. This CDR3 is 15 amino acids long. CDR3 in DNA: TGTGCCAGCAGTGAGCAGGGACAGGCGTACAATGAGCAGTTCTTC. Translation gives CASSEQGQAYNEQFF.

J is TRBJ1-5 and V is TRBV19, with D uncertain. CDR3 length: 15 residues. Germline assignment: CDR1 LNHDA and CDR2 SQIVND (reference sequence). V lost 3 bases and J lost 0, with 9 bases in between. The CDR3 sequence is CASSIYGNSNQPQHF. The DNA for the CDR3 is TGTGCCAGTAGTATTTACGGGAATAGCAATCAGCCCCAGCATTTT.